The 17 T cell receptor beta chains below come from one sample, sequenced in a study of cytomegalovirus exposure and HLA in healthy donors. The PCR contained 60 Vbeta and 13 Jbeta primers. Here immunoSEQ multiplex PCR was the method, and the copy in TCRdb shows in-frame clones only, minus some. The sample holds roughly 190,000 clones; about 62% are singletons and the top ten take around 2.9%. The sequencing sample was made of PBMCs. The source is a man aged 35 to 55 in good health and CMV-seronegative.

The rearrangement uses TRBV6-1 and TRBJ1-2; maybe TRBD1 (6 bases). This CDR3 has 16 amino acids. The germline V gene encodes CDR1 MNHNS and CDR2 SASEGT. Deletions cut 2 bases from V and 4 bases from J, with 17 bases between. For the CDR3, the DNA is TGTGCCAGCAGTGAAATCGGGGGGCCCAGTCCCTATGGCTACACCTTC. Translated, it gives CASSEIGGPSPYGYTF.

The CDR3 sequence is CASSDWRTGNTGELFF. CDR3 sequence (DNA): TGTGCCAGCAGTGACTGGAGGACAGGGAACACCGGGGAGCTGTTTTTT. V and J are TRBV6-4 and TRBJ2-2, with 7 positions matching TRBD1. The germline V gene has CDR1 MRHNA and CDR2 SNTAGT. Trimming took 1 base from V and 1 from J; bases not matched to a gene: 3. The CDR3 covers 16 residues.

This chain joins TRBV7-3 and TRBJ2-1; 9 bases align to TRBD1. From germline, CDR1 is SGHTA and CDR2 FQGTGA. This CDR3 spans 16 amino acids. Trimming removed 3 bases from V and 10 bases from J; junction bases left unmatched: 13. CDR3 in DNA: TGTGCCAGCAGCTTGGGGACAGGGCCCATAGGAAGCGAGCAGTTCTTC. Protein product: CASSLGTGPIGSEQFF.

V is TRBV6-1 and J is TRBJ1-2, with 7 bases that match TRBD1. This CDR3 is built from 15 residues. Germline-derived CDR1 and CDR2 are MNHNS and SASEGT. With 3 bases clipped from V and 6 bases from J, the junction kept 10 bases outside the gene matches. CDR3 sequence (DNA): TGTGCCAGCAGTGACAGATACCTACAGGGGAATGGCTACACCTTC. It translates to CASSDRYLQGNGYTF.

The V gene is TRBV7-2, the J gene TRBJ2-3; 8 nucleotides match TRBD1. The CDR3 covers 15 residues. The V gene end was trimmed by 4 bases and the J gene end by 1 base; junction bases not matched to a gene: 4. Looked up from germline, CDR1 is SGHTA and CDR2 is FQGNSA. This CDR3 reads CASSYRDRRTDTQYF. DNA for the CDR3: TGTGCCAGCAGCTACCGGGACAGGCGCACAGATACGCAGTATTTT. The full variable domain, its missing parts supplied by reference TRBV7-2 and TRBJ2-3, is GAGVSQSPSNKVTEKGKDVELRCDPISGHTALYWYRQSLGQGLEFLIYFQGNSAPDKSGLPSDRFSAERTGGSVSTLTIQRTQQEDSAVYLCASSYRDRRTDTQYFGPGTRLTVL.

This clone was found a few times. Other DNA sequences in the sample encode the same CDR3. The chain couples TRBV6-6 to TRBJ1-5; 11 positions agree with TRBD1. Unmatched junction bases numbered 3, after V lost 6 bases and J lost 5 bases. The CDR3 is 14 residues long. Germline CDR1 and CDR2: MNHNY and SVGAGI (reference sequence). The CDR3 DNA sequence: TGTGCCAGCAGCGGGACAGGGGGAGATCAGCCCCAGCATTTT. It encodes CASSGTGGDQPQHF.

The V call is TRBV7-2, the J call TRBJ1-2; 9 bases align to TRBD1. The CDR3 extends over 16 amino acids. The germline V gene encodes CDR1 SGHTA and CDR2 FQGNSA. The V gene end was trimmed by 2 bases and the J gene end by 0 bases; junction bases not matched to a gene: 4. In DNA, the CDR3 is TGTGCCAGCAGCTTAAGGACAGGGGTTCCTAACTATGGCTACACCTTC. Translating it yields CASSLRTGVPNYGYTF.

Regarding this clone: Other DNA sequences in this specimen translate into the identical CDR3. The chain is built from TRBV6-5 and TRBJ1-1; unclear D gene. This CDR3 is built from 13 residues. V lost 3 bases to trimming and J lost 1 base, with 6 bases between them. Germline V lookup: CDR1 MNHEY, CDR2 SVGAGI. The CDR3 sequence is CASSYRGNTEAFF. The CDR3 DNA sequence: TGTGCCAGCAGTTATCGGGGGAACACTGAAGCTTTCTTT.

This chain uses TRBV6-5 with TRBJ2-1, with TRBD1 matching 11 bases. J lost 4 bases, V lost 6 bases, and 5 bases had no gene match. CDR3 length: 15 residues. The V gene's germline CDR1 is MNHEY and CDR2 SVGAGI. The CDR3 spells CASSSGTGGYNEQFF. CDR3 nucleotides: TGTGCCAGCAGCTCCGGGACAGGGGGTTACAATGAGCAGTTCTTC.

In this sample, this clone turned up a few times. The chain has TRBV6-1 and TRBJ2-7; TRBD2 matches at 14 bases. The length of the CDR3 is 14 residues. In germline, CDR1 is MNHNS, CDR2 SASEGT. With V trimmed by 7 bases and J by 6 bases, 5 bases remained unmatched. The CDR3 is CASTMGLAGAEQYF. The CDR3 nucleotides read TGTGCCAGCACGATGGGACTAGCGGGGGCCGAGCAGTACTTC.

This clone has just a few counts. The chain is built from TRBV21-1 and TRBJ1-1. TRBV21-1 is annotated as a pseudogene. The CDR3 is 13 residues long. The CDR3 sequence is CATRTATNTEAFF. The CDR3 nucleotides read TGTGCCACTCGGACTGCGACCAACACTGAAGCTTTCTTT.

The V and J genes are TRBV5-1 and TRBJ2-7; D is ambiguous. The CDR3 is 16 amino acids. Trimming stripped 0 bases from V and 0 bases from J, with 13 bases between. Germline V lookup: CDR1 SGHRS, CDR2 YFSETQ. The CDR3 region is CASSLVYQSSSYEQYF. The CDR3 nucleotides are TGCGCCAGCAGCTTGGTGTACCAATCCAGCTCCTACGAGCAGTACTTC.

The CDR3 here is CASSLTGYQPQHF. The CDR3 DNA is TGTGCCAGCAGTTTAACAGGGTATCAGCCCCAGCATTTT. The rearrangement links TRBV28 to TRBJ1-5; D is possibly TRBD1 (6 bases). Germline V lookup: CDR1 MDHEN, CDR2 SYDVKM. Trimming took off 2 bases at V and 5 bases at J, with 7 bases between the two ends. The CDR3 spans 13 residues.

V and J are TRBV19 and TRBJ2-3, with 7 bases fitting TRBD2. The V gene's germline CDR1 is LNHDA and CDR2 SQIVND (reference sequence). The V segment lost 5 bases and the J segment 8 bases; nucleotides outside the gene matches: 10. The CDR3 contains 14 residues. CDR3 DNA: TGTGCCAGTAGTTTCACTCGGGGGAGGGGTACGCAGTATTTT. Its translation: CASSFTRGRGTQYF.

This clone was picked up one time. This sequence joins TRBV7-2 and TRBJ2-7; 7 bases map to TRBD1. The V gene's germline CDR1 is SGHTA and CDR2 FQGNSA. V shed 4 bases and J 3 bases; nucleotides not matched to a gene: 6. CDR3 size: 14 residues. CDR3 region: CASSSGQVSYEQYF. In DNA, the CDR3 is TGTGCCAGCAGCTCCGGACAGGTTAGCTACGAGCAGTACTTC.

The chain has TRBV27 and TRBJ2-3, with a tentative D call TRBD2 (5 bases). Trimming pared 6 bases from V and 2 bases from J, leaving 15 bases between. Germline assignment: CDR1 MNHEY and CDR2 SMNVEV (reference sequence). The CDR3 sequence is 15 residues long. CDR3 loop: CASSVGRRNTDTQYF. In DNA form, the CDR3 reads TGTGCCAGCAGCGTAGGACGGAGGAACACAGATACGCAGTATTTT.

V gene TRBV11-2 combines with J gene TRBJ2-3; TRBD2 matches 8 bases. The junction had 1 base not matched to a gene; V was cut back by 1 base and J by 4 bases. This CDR3 has 14 amino acids. Germline values: CDR1 SGHAT, CDR2 FQNNGV. Written as DNA, the CDR3 is TGTGCCAGCAGCTTAGGAGCGGGAGCAGATACGCAGTATTTT. This sequence encodes CASSLGAGADTQYF.